These T cell receptor beta chains were read from a single sample in a study of cytotoxic CD8 clonotypes in ibrutinib-treated CLL. Sequencing was performed with immunoSEQ multiplex PCR; in TCRdb, only in-frame clones are kept and a portion is missing. This table holds about 300,000 clones, 65% to 85% found once. Material: PBMCs, obtained at disease progression, from a patient treated with ibrutinib. Receptor source: a human donor with chronic lymphocytic leukemia. CDR3s include the opening cysteine and the closing phenylalanine or tryptophan. The order of the fields is clone size, V gene, J gene, D gene, CDR3 DNA, CDR3 protein. D genes are given only for firm matches. Clone size is given for some rows only: seen once, a few or many times, or a class if the clone is expanded.

clone size: .; V gene: TRBV29-1; J gene: TRBJ2-3; D gene: .; CDR3 DNA: TGCAGCGAGATCACGGGACTCCAAAGCACAGATACGCAGTATTTT; CDR3 protein: CSEITGLQSTDTQYF
clone size: .; V gene: TRBV7-2; J gene: TRBJ1-3; D gene: .; CDR3 DNA: TGTGCCAGCAGTTTGGGGGGAGACACCATATATTTT; CDR3 protein: CASSLGGDTIYF
clone size: few; V gene: TRBV14; J gene: TRBJ1-2; D gene: .; CDR3 DNA: TGTGCCAGCAGCCCCGACGGAACCTATGGCTACACCTTC; CDR3 protein: CASSPDGTYGYTF
clone size: .; V gene: TRBV6-5; J gene: TRBJ2-1; D gene: .; CDR3 DNA: TGTGCCAGTACCGCGGGTACTGAGCAGTTCTTC; CDR3 protein: CASTAGTEQFF
clone size: .; V gene: TRBV2; J gene: TRBJ2-2; D gene: TRBD2; CDR3 DNA: TGTGCCAGCAGCGGACTAGCGGGGCCTGGCGGGGAGCTGTTTTTT; CDR3 protein: CASSGLAGPGGELFF
clone size: .; V gene: TRBV29-1; J gene: TRBJ2-3; D gene: TRBD2; CDR3 DNA: TGCAGCGCCGAAGGCCTAGCGGGAGGAGGAACCCCAGATACGCAGTATTTT; CDR3 protein: CSAEGLAGGGTPDTQYF
clone size: once; V gene: TRBV9; J gene: TRBJ2-3; D gene: .; CDR3 DNA: TGTGCCAGCAGCGCCTTAGGGGATACGCAGTATTTT; CDR3 protein: CASSALGDTQYF
clone size: .; V gene: TRBV2; J gene: TRBJ1-4; D gene: .; CDR3 DNA: TGTGCCAGCAGTGAAGTGGGGACGGGGAATGAAAAACTGTTTTTT; CDR3 protein: CASSEVGTGNEKLFF
clone size: .; V gene: TRBV4-1; J gene: TRBJ1-5; D gene: .; CDR3 DNA: TGCGCCAGCAGCCAGCGACGGATTAATCAGCCCCAGCATTTT; CDR3 protein: CASSQRRINQPQHF
clone size: once; V gene: TRBV7-2; J gene: TRBJ2-6; D gene: .; CDR3 DNA: TGTGCCAGCAAGGCGGGCGTGCTCTCTGGGGCCAACGTCCTGACTTTC; CDR3 protein: CASKAGVLSGANVLTF
clone size: .; V gene: TRBV29-1; J gene: TRBJ2-7; D gene: .; CDR3 DNA: TGCAGCGTTGAAGTTTCGGGCTACGAGCAGTACTTC; CDR3 protein: CSVEVSGYEQYF
clone size: .; V gene: TRBV11-3; J gene: TRBJ2-1; D gene: .; CDR3 DNA: TGTGCCAGCAGCCCTAAGCCCTACAATGAGCAGTTCTTC; CDR3 protein: CASSPKPYNEQFF
clone size: .; V gene: TRBV11-2; J gene: TRBJ2-3; D gene: .; CDR3 DNA: TGTGCCAGCAGCTCCGGGCCCAGTGAAGATACGCAGTATTTT; CDR3 protein: CASSSGPSEDTQYF
clone size: .; V gene: TRBV9; J gene: TRBJ2-2; D gene: .; CDR3 DNA: TGTGCCAGCAGCGTAGACCTAGTCACCGGGGAGCTGTTTTTT; CDR3 protein: CASSVDLVTGELFF
clone size: .; V gene: TRBV13; J gene: TRBJ2-2; D gene: TRBD2; CDR3 DNA: TGTGCCAGCAGCCCTGAGCGGGGGCCCGGGGAGCTGTTTTTT; CDR3 protein: CASSPERGPGELFF
clone size: .; V gene: TRBV27; J gene: TRBJ2-7; D gene: .; CDR3 DNA: TGTGCCAGCAGTACCAGTCTGGGCGAGCAGTACTTC; CDR3 protein: CASSTSLGEQYF
clone size: .; V gene: TRBV28; J gene: TRBJ2-3; D gene: TRBD2; CDR3 DNA: TGTGCCACCCTAAACCCGTGGACTAGCGGGAAGGATACGCAGTATTTT; CDR3 protein: CATLNPWTSGKDTQYF
clone size: .; V gene: TRBV12-5; J gene: TRBJ1-4; D gene: TRBD1; CDR3 DNA: TGTGCTAGTGGTTTGCCTAACAATCGACAGGGGGAGGGTGAAAAACTGTTTTTT; CDR3 protein: CASGLPNNRQGEGEKLFF
clone size: .; V gene: TRBV6-5; J gene: TRBJ1-1; D gene: .; CDR3 DNA: TGTGCCAGCAGTTACGGGACCAGGAACACTGAAGCTTTCTTT; CDR3 protein: CASSYGTRNTEAFF
clone size: once; V gene: TRBV7-2; J gene: TRBJ2-1; D gene: TRBD2; CDR3 DNA: TGTGCCAGCAGCCGTACTAGCGGGGGGGCTTTCCACAATGAGCAGTTCTTC; CDR3 protein: CASSRTSGGAFHNEQFF
clone size: .; V gene: TRBV29-1; J gene: TRBJ2-1; D gene: .; CDR3 DNA: TGCAGCGTTGAAGATCTCCCAGGACGGGAGCAGTTCTTC; CDR3 protein: CSVEDLPGREQFF